A selection of T cell receptor beta chains follows, all from one sample in a study of beta chain features in type 1 diabetes. TCRdb's copy holds only in-frame clones and misses some; the assay was immunoSEQ multiplex PCR. Among some 150,000 clones listed, 8.5% to 12% were seen once. Sequenced sample: naive CD4+ T cells from blood. The receptors were sampled from a man aged 18 to 29 in good health. Both conserved end residues are part of each CDR3. A D gene is named only where the DNA matches it firmly. Size is stated for part of the rows, as once, few or many counts, or as a class when the clone is expanded.

>TRBV7-6|TRBJ2-3|-|-
TGTGCCAGCAGCAATGGAGGAGGGGGCACAGATACGCAGTATTTT
CASSNGGGGTDTQYF
>TRBV6-5|TRBJ1-5|-|TRBD1
TGTGCCAGCAGTTACTCAGAGGGGGCGGAACAGCCCCAGCATTTT
CASSYSEGAEQPQHF
>TRBV5-8|TRBJ1-5|-|TRBD1
TGTGCCAGCAGCTTGGAGGGGGCCTATCAGCCCCAGCATTTT
CASSLEGAYQPQHF
>TRBV4-3|TRBJ1-1|few|TRBD1
TGCGCCAGCAGCGAGACGCCCGGACAGGATTACACTGAAGCTTTCTTT
CASSETPGQDYTEAFF
>TRBV18|TRBJ2-7|few|TRBD1
TGTGCCAGCTCACACCGGGACAGGGGGACCTACGAGCAGTACTTC
CASSHRDRGTYEQYF
>TRBV27|TRBJ2-3|-|-
TGTGCCAGCAGTTTATCGATTTCTTCGGGGGGCGCCTTCACAGATACGCAGTATTTT
CASSLSISSGGAFTDTQYF
>TRBV2|TRBJ2-1|-|-
TGTGCCAGCAGTGAACGACTCGGCCAGGGGGAGCAGTTCTTC
CASSERLGQGEQFF
>TRBV30|TRBJ2-7|-|-
TGTGCCTGGAGGCTAGCCGGGTCCTCCTACGAGCAGTACTTC
CAWRLAGSSYEQYF
>TRBV7-2|TRBJ2-1|-|-
TGTGCCAGCAGCCTGACTAGTTTCAATGAGCAGTTCTTC
CASSLTSFNEQFF
>TRBV14|TRBJ2-3|-|TRBD2
TGTGCCAGCAGCCTCCGAGCGGGGAGTGATACGCAGTATTTT
CASSLRAGSDTQYF
>TRBV5-6|TRBJ1-2|-|-
TGTGCCAGCAGCTTGAATTCCGGGACTGGGGACTATGGCTACACCTTC
CASSLNSGTGDYGYTF
>TRBV6-6|TRBJ1-2|few|-
TGTGCCAGCACCTTGGACTCCAACTATGGCTACACCTTC
CASTLDSNYGYTF
>TRBV14|TRBJ1-2|-|TRBD1
TGTGCCAGCAGCCAAAACGGACAGGGGGTATATGGCTACACCTTC
CASSQNGQGVYGYTF
>TRBV25-1|TRBJ1-4|-|-
TGTGCCAGCAGTGACTCTAATGAAAAACTGTTTTTT
CASSDSNEKLFF
>TRBV5-6|TRBJ2-3|-|TRBD1
TGTGCCAGCAGCCGGACAGGGGCGGGCGATACAGATACGCAGTATTTT
CASSRTGAGDTDTQYF
>TRBV2|TRBJ2-1|-|-
TGTGCCAGCAGTCTTAGCAGCTACAATGAGCAGTTCTTC
CASSLSSYNEQFF
>TRBV7-9|TRBJ2-3|-|-
TGTGCCAGCAGCTTAGTCTTCGCGGGTCGCACAGATACGCAGTATTTT
CASSLVFAGRTDTQYF
>TRBV4-3|TRBJ2-1|many|TRBD2
TGCGCCAGCAGCCCCGGACTAGCGGTCTATGAGCAGTTCTTC
CASSPGLAVYEQFF
>TRBV6-5|TRBJ2-3|few|-
TGTGCCAGCAGTTACCCTGCGTCAGATACGCAGTATTTT
CASSYPASDTQYF
>TRBV10-1|TRBJ2-7|few|TRBD1
TGCGCCAGCAGGCGGACAGGGGCAGCCTACGAGCAGTACTTC
CASRRTGAAYEQYF
>TRBV6-6|TRBJ2-5|few|-
TGTGCCAGCAGTTACGGCGGGCGGCACCAAGAGACCCAGTACTTC
CASSYGGRHQETQYF
>TRBV6-1|TRBJ2-1|few|TRBD1
TGTGCCAGCAGTGAACCGGGACAGGGGGACAATGAGCAGTTCTTC
CASSEPGQGDNEQFF